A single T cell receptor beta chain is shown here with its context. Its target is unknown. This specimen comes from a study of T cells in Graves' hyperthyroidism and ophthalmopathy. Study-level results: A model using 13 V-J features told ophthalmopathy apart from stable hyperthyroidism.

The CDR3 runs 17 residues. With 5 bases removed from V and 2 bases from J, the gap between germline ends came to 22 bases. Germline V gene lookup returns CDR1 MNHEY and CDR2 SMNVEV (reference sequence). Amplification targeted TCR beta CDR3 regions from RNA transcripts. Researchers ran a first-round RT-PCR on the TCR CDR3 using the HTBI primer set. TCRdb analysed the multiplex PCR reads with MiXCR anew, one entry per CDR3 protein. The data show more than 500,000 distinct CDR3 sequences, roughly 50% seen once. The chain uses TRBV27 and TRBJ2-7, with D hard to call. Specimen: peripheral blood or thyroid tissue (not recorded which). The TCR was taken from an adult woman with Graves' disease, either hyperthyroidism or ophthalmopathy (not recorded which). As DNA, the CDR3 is TGTGCCAGCAGTCCCAAGGTCAGGTTCCCTACCACCTACGAGCAGTACTTC. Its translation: CASSPKVRFPTTYEQYF.